A single sample gave rise to the 26 T cell receptor beta chains below, sequenced in a study of molecular identifiers for immune sequencing clone quantification. TCRdb reanalysed the PCR reads using MiXCR and keeps one entry per CDR3 protein. Altogether hundreds of thousands of distinct CDR3 sequences are present, approximately 20% being singletons, with the ten largest covering roughly 0.9%. Sequenced: naive CD8+ T cells from blood, with Jurkat cell RNA spiked in. Subset in this sample: FACS-sorted CD8+CD4-CCR7+CD45RA+ naive T cells. The receptors derive from a human donor in good health. Some libraries in this study had Jurkat cell RNA spiked in.

Many counts were recorded for this clonotype. The V and J genes are TRBV11-2 and TRBJ2-1, with a weak D call TRBD2 (5 bases). The CDR3 covers 13 residues. Germline V gene sequence: CDR1 SGHAT, CDR2 FQNNGV. The V end lost 3 bases, the J end lost 10 bases, and 13 bases lay between the germline ends. CDR3 DNA: TGTGCCAGCAGCTTGCGCGGAGGCCCGGAGCAGTTCTTC. Translating it yields CASSLRGGPEQFF.

This clonotype was counted many times. This chain connects TRBV5-6 to TRBJ2-7; no firm D call. The V gene's germline CDR1 is SGHDT and CDR2 YYEEEE. V lost 1 base and J lost 0, with 11 bases in between. This CDR3 has 15 amino acids. In DNA form, the CDR3 reads TGTGCCAGCAGCTTGTTCGTTGGGCGCTCCTACGAGCAGTACTTC. This codes for CASSLFVGRSYEQYF.

This clonotype showed up many times. The CDR3 region has the DNA TGTGCCAGCAGTGACAGCAGGCGGCGCACAGATACGCAGTATTTT. The encoded protein is CASSDSRRRTDTQYF. The chain links TRBV2 to TRBJ2-3; D is uncertain. V shed 3 bases and J shed 1 base, with 11 bases lying between them. CDR3 length: 15 residues. Germline CDR1 reads SNHLY; CDR2 reads FYNNEI.

This clonotype has at least ten counts. V and J are TRBV28 and TRBJ2-5; D unresolved. CDR1 is MDHEN, CDR2 SYDVKM, per germline. CDR3 size: 16 residues. V lost 2 bases and J 2 bases, leaving 15 bases between the germline ends. CDR3 DNA sequence: TGTGCCAGCAGTTTAGCCAGGACCAGACTTCAAGAGACCCAGTACTTC. Translation: CASSLARTRLQETQYF.

The table lists this clonotype with many counts. V and J are TRBV19 and TRBJ1-5; D gene unclear. Deletions cut 5 bases from V and 4 bases from J, with 12 bases between. The germline CDR1 and CDR2 sequences are LNHDA and SQIVND (reference sequence). This CDR3 region has 14 residues. The CDR3 loop is CASSATGLNQPQHF. In DNA form, the CDR3 reads TGTGCCAGTAGTGCCACGGGATTGAATCAGCCCCAGCATTTT.

This clonotype appeared a few times. The chain recombines TRBV7-2 with TRBJ2-6, with a possible D match to TRBD1 (7 bases). CDR3 length: 18 amino acids. Germline-derived CDR1 and CDR2 are SGHTA and FQGNSA. V was pared by 4 bases and J by 2 bases, with 18 bases between. The CDR3 is CASSSEGQPLAGANVLTF. CDR3 bases: TGTGCCAGCAGCTCGGAGGGACAGCCCTTAGCTGGGGCCAACGTCCTGACTTTC.

This clonotype was picked up a small number of times. The chain is built from TRBV9 and TRBJ2-2; D ambiguous. This CDR3 is 12 amino acids long. Trimming left V 0 bases short and J 7 bases short, with 4 bases between. Germline V gene lookup returns CDR1 SGDLS and CDR2 YYNGEE. The CDR3 protein is CASSVEGGELFF. The CDR3 DNA sequence: TGTGCCAGCAGCGTAGAGGGCGGGGAGCTGTTTTTT. The entire variable domain, with the rest obtained from reference TRBV9 and TRBJ2-2, is as follows: DSGVTQTPKHLITATGQRVTLRCSPRSGDLSVYWYQQSLDQGLQFLIQYYNGEERAKGNILERFSAQQFPDLHSELNLSSLELGDSALYFCASSVEGGELFFGEGSRLTVL.

A word on this clonotype: One base away lies a much larger clone, so this may be a sequencing read error. The V call is TRBV28, the J call TRBJ2-7; D possibly corresponds to TRBD2 (5 bases). CDR1 is MDHEN, CDR2 SYDVKM, per germline. The CDR3 is 14 amino acids. The chain's CDR3 is CASSHPEANYERYF. CDR3 in DNA: TGTGCCAGCAGTCACCCGGAGGCCAACTACGAGCGGTACTTC.

This clonotype was picked up many times. This chain connects TRBV6-2 or TRBV6-3 to TRBJ2-3, with 11 bases matching TRBD2. CDR1 and CDR2 from the germline V gene are MNHEY and SVGEGT. This CDR3 spans 17 amino acids. Trimming at V came to 2 bases and at J to 2 bases, leaving 6 bases not matched to a gene. Here the CDR3 reads CASSYGELAGVTDTQYF. The CDR3 DNA follows: TGTGCCAGCAGTTACGGAGAACTAGCGGGAGTCACAGATACGCAGTATTTT.

This clonotype was counted ten times or more. This rearrangement joins TRBV27 to TRBJ1-1; maybe TRBD1 (5 bases). The CDR3 runs to 13 residues. CDR1 MNHEY and CDR2 SMNVEV come from the germline V gene (reference sequence). V was shortened by 0 bases and J by 6 bases, with 8 bases between the two germline ends. The CDR3 region has the DNA TGTGCCAGCAGTTTATCCCAGGGCTCTGAAGCTTTCTTT. It specifies CASSLSQGSEAFF.

This clonotype was counted many times. The chain employs TRBV5-6 and TRBJ2-7; D may match TRBD1 or TRBD2 (5 bases each). The germline V gene has CDR1 SGHDT and CDR2 YYEEEE. Trimming removed 5 bases at V and 11 bases at J, with 23 bases between. The length of the CDR3 is 14 residues. CDR3 DNA: TGTGCCAGCAGTTACGAGGGGACGGTGAGCTCGAAGTACTTC. Translation gives CASSYEGTVSSKYF. Filled out from reference TRBV5-6 and TRBJ2-7, the complete variable domain reads DAGVTQSPTHLIKTRGQQVTLRCSPKSGHDTVSWYQQALGQGPQFIFQYYEEEERQRGNFPDRFSGHQFPNYSSELNVNALLLGDSALYLCASSYEGTVSSKYFGPGTRLTVT.

There are a few counts of this clonotype. The chain uses TRBV20-1 and TRBJ2-5; 7 positions match TRBD2. Germline V gene data show CDR1 as DFQATT and CDR2 as SNEGSKA (reference sequence). The junction had 18 bases not matched to a gene; V was cut back by 2 bases and J by 0 bases. This CDR3 has 19 amino acids. CDR3 DNA: TGCAGTGCTAGACTACCAACGAGCGGGGTTAATGTGGACCAAGAGACCCAGTACTTC. Translated, it gives CSARLPTSGVNVDQETQYF.

This clonotype occurred many times. The V and J genes are TRBV6-6 and TRBJ2-7; possible D gene TRBD1, 5 bases. V was shortened by 0 bases and J by 2 bases, with 11 bases between the two germline ends. Germline loops: CDR1 MNHNY, CDR2 SVGAGI (reference sequence). CDR3 length equals 15 residues. CDR3 sequence: CASSYSEQVPYEQYF. CDR3 coding DNA: TGTGCCAGCAGTTACTCGGAACAGGTACCCTACGAGCAGTACTTC.

The table lists this clonotype with many counts. The chain combines TRBV4-3 with TRBJ2-7; 8 positions match TRBD1. Germline V lookup: CDR1 LGHNA, CDR2 YSLEER. The CDR3 contains 15 residues. After removal of 2 bases from V and 4 bases from J, the junction contained 7 bases not matched to a gene. This CDR3 reads CASSQLTGERYEQYF. For the CDR3, the DNA is TGCGCCAGCAGCCAACTGACAGGGGAGCGGTACGAGCAGTACTTC.

Ten or more counts support this clonotype. The chain employs TRBV20-1 and TRBJ2-3; TRBD2 matches at 12 bases. CDR1 is DFQATT, CDR2 SNEGSKA, per germline (reference sequence). This CDR3 is built from 17 residues. The junction had 8 bases not matched to a gene; V was cut back by 0 bases and J by 4 bases. The CDR3 is CSARDPLTSGRSDTQYF. CDR3 bases: TGCAGTGCTAGAGATCCCCTTACTAGCGGGAGGTCAGATACGCAGTATTTT.

CDR3 coding DNA: TGTGCCAGCAGTTCAACCATAATGGGGGCAGCAGAGACTTTC. Its translation is CASSSTIMGAAETF. This chain links TRBV12-3 or TRBV12-4 with TRBJ2-6; D is possibly TRBD1 (6 bases). Trimming removed 4 bases at V and 18 bases at J, with 22 bases between. The CDR3 runs 14 residues.

CDR3 in DNA: TGTGCCAGCAGTGATGGGTACAGGTCGAACACTGAAGCTTTCTTT. Encoded protein: CASSDGYRSNTEAFF. The genes are TRBV2 and TRBJ1-1; D perhaps matches TRBD1 (5 bases). V was cut by 3 bases and J by 1 base, with 12 bases left in between. Germline V gene lookup returns CDR1 SNHLY and CDR2 FYNNEI. This CDR3 spans 15 amino acids.

Of note for this clonotype: The final CDR3 position lacks the conserved phenylalanine or tryptophan, pointing to a likely read error. The rearrangement uses TRBV28 and TRBJ2-5; 13 bases match TRBD2. CDR3 length equals 17 residues. Looked up from germline, CDR1 is MDHEN and CDR2 is SYDVKM. The V gene end was trimmed by 2 bases and the J gene end by 1 base; junction bases not matched to a gene: 4. The DNA for the CDR3 is TGTGCCAGCAGTTTACAAACTAGCGGGAGGGCCCAAGAGACCCAGTACCTC. Translating gives CASSLQTSGRAQETQYL.

About this clonotype itself: One base away lies a much larger clone, so this may be a sequencing read error. The conserved final phenylalanine or tryptophan is absent from the CDR3, which likely points to a read error. This chain uses TRBV4-1 with TRBJ1-1; D is perhaps TRBD1 (6 bases). Deletions cut 0 bases from V and 4 bases from J, with 15 bases between. Germline CDR1 MGHRA, CDR2 YSYEKL. The CDR3 totals 16 residues. The CDR3 coding sequence is TGCGCCAGCAGCCAAGATCCCCAGGGGCGAGGCACTGAAGCTTTCCTT. It yields the protein CASSQDPQGRGTEAFL.

Ten or more counts support this clonotype. J is TRBJ1-5 and V is TRBV15; TRBD1 agrees at 9 bases. This CDR3 contains 14 residues. Germline V lookup: CDR1 LNHNV, CDR2 YYDKDF (reference sequence). Unmatched junction bases numbered 7, after V lost 7 bases and J lost 6 bases. CDR3 in DNA: TGTGCCACCACCAGGGACAGGGCAGCTCAGCCCCAGCATTTT. This translates into CATTRDRAAQPQHF.

This clonotype was detected ten times or more. CDR3 loop: CAWSVTGGVTEAFF. The CDR3 region has the DNA TGTGCCTGGAGTGTAACAGGGGGCGTAACTGAAGCTTTCTTT. The rearrangement uses TRBV30 and TRBJ1-1; TRBD1 matches at 9 bases. Germline loops: CDR1 GTSNPN, CDR2 SVGIG (reference sequence). J lost 5 bases, V lost 0 bases, and 4 bases had no gene match. The CDR3 sequence is 14 residues long.

This clonotype was recorded many times. The V call is TRBV4-3, the J call TRBJ1-6; D is unresolved. The CDR3 is 15 amino acids. V was trimmed by 1 base and J by 8 bases, leaving 12 bases between them. CDR1 LGHNA and CDR2 YSLEER come from the germline V gene. CDR3 protein: CASSQVSTGYSPLHF. CDR3 sequence (DNA): TGCGCCAGCAGCCAAGTCTCAACCGGGTATTCACCCCTCCACTTT.

This clonotype was observed at least ten times. This chain links TRBV4-1 with TRBJ2-7; D not resolved. This CDR3 spans 13 amino acids. With 0 bases removed from V and 6 bases from J, the gap between germline ends came to 9 bases. Germline V lookup: CDR1 MGHRA, CDR2 YSYEKL. CDR3 sequence (DNA): TGCGCCAGCAGCCAAGATCGTAGTGGCGAGCAGTACTTC. Translated: CASSQDRSGEQYF.

This clonotype has a count of ten or more. This chain connects TRBV4-3 to TRBJ1-3; a possible D gene is TRBD1 (5 bases). Trimming took off 2 bases at V and 6 bases at J, with 20 bases between the two ends. Germline V lookup: CDR1 LGHNA, CDR2 YSLEER. There are 17 residues in the CDR3. CDR3 residues: CASSQNPLVGGENTIYF. CDR3 nucleotides: TGCGCCAGCAGCCAAAATCCCCTAGTGGGGGGTGAAAACACCATATATTTT.

This clonotype came up many times. The V and J genes are TRBV2 and TRBJ2-2; no definite D call. Germline V gene data show CDR1 as SNHLY and CDR2 as FYNNEI. Trimming pared 10 bases from V and 0 bases from J, leaving 9 bases between. CDR3 length: 13 amino acids. The CDR3 loop reads CAIVGSNTGELFF. As DNA, the CDR3 is TGTGCCATTGTTGGGTCGAACACCGGGGAGCTGTTTTTT.

This clonotype was picked up a small number of times. A much larger clonotype is one base distant, so this may be a read error. The rearrangement links TRBV6-6 to TRBJ2-2; the D gene is possibly TRBD2 (5 bases). The germline V gene has CDR1 MNHNY and CDR2 SVGAGI (reference sequence). The CDR3 has 16 amino acids. The CDR3 nucleotides read TGTGCCAGCAGTGGGGATGAGACAAGGAACACCGGGGAGCCGTTTTTT. It yields the protein CASSGDETRNTGEPFF.